What follows are 8 T cell receptor beta chains derived from one specimen sequenced in a study of blood T cell repertoires in COVID-19. Here immunoSEQ multiplex PCR was the method, and the copy in TCRdb shows in-frame clones only, minus some. The sample contains more than 350,000 clones, about 88% of which appear only once. Material for sequencing was PBMCs or T cells enriched from blood (not recorded which). The source is a woman between 18 and 29 years old who had been exposed to COVID-19.

This chain uses TRBV5-8 with TRBJ1-5, with D perhaps matching TRBD1 (6 bases). V gave up 4 bases and J gave up 0 bases, with 11 bases separating them. The germline V gene encodes CDR1 SGHTS and CDR2 YDEGEE. The CDR3 has 15 residues. The CDR3, as DNA: TGTGCCAGCAGCAAACAGGGATATAGCAATCAGCCCCAGCATTTT. Protein sequence: CASSKQGYSNQPQHF.

V gene TRBV4-1 combines with J gene TRBJ2-3; a possible D gene is TRBD2 (5 bases). The germline CDR1 and CDR2 sequences are MGHRA and YSYEKL. The CDR3 is 16 residues long. V gave up 1 base and J gave up 0 bases, with 11 bases separating them. CDR3 coding DNA: TGCGCCAGCAGCCAAGGTACGGGGTACAGCACAGATACGCAGTATTTT. Translating gives CASSQGTGYSTDTQYF.

The chain links TRBV6-5 to TRBJ1-2; 12 bases line up with TRBD1. V trimming: 6 bases; J trimming: 2 bases; junction bases outside the gene matches: 4. Per germline, CDR1 MNHEY and CDR2 SVGAGI. The CDR3 length is 15 residues. CDR3 nucleotide sequence: TGTGCCAGCAGCCGGGACAGGGGGCGAAACTATGGCTACACCTTC. It codes for CASSRDRGRNYGYTF.

J is TRBJ1-2 and V is TRBV7-9, with D possibly TRBD1 on 5 matching bases. Trimming took off 5 bases at V and 4 bases at J, with 17 bases between the two ends. Germline assignment: CDR1 SEHNR and CDR2 FQNEAQ (reference sequence). This CDR3 has 15 amino acids. The CDR3 DNA follows: TGTGCCAGCAGCCAAACCCTCGGACAATTCTATGGCTACACCTTC. This encodes CASSQTLGQFYGYTF.

The chain employs TRBV29-1 and TRBJ1-1; TRBD1 matches at 10 bases. There are 13 residues in the CDR3. The J segment lost 5 bases and the V segment lost 1 base, leaving 1 base of the junction unmatched. CDR1 and CDR2 (germline): SQVTM, ANQGSEA. This chain's CDR3 is CSVEGTGGTEAFF. The DNA of the CDR3 is TGCAGCGTTGAAGGGACAGGGGGGACTGAAGCTTTCTTT.

The rearrangement uses TRBV4-3 and TRBJ1-5, with D tentatively TRBD1 (6 bases). V was trimmed by 4 bases and J by 6 bases, leaving 13 bases between them. The CDR3 contains 14 residues. The germline CDR1 and CDR2 sequences are LGHNA and YSLEER. The CDR3 nucleotides read TGCGCCAGCAGCCCCGAAATAGGGGGTCAGCCCCAGCATTTT. Translated: CASSPEIGGQPQHF.

The V call is TRBV5-8, the J call TRBJ1-5; TRBD1 agrees at 10 bases. Trimming cost V 3 bases and J 3 bases; bases outside gene matches: 3. This CDR3 comprises 15 residues. Germline V gene sequence: CDR1 SGHTS, CDR2 YDEGEE. The CDR3 DNA is TGTGCCAGCAGCTCCGGGACAGGGGTCAATCAGCCCCAGCATTTT. As protein: CASSSGTGVNQPQHF. Looking up the rest from reference TRBV5-8 and TRBJ1-5 gives the full variable domain: EAGVTQSPTHLIKTRGQQATLRCSPISGHTSVYWYQQALGLGLQFLLWYDEGEERNRGNFPPRFSGRQFPNYSSELNVNALELEDSALYLCASSSGTGVNQPQHFGDGTRLSIL.

The chain has TRBV4-1 and TRBJ2-2; TRBD2 agrees at 11 bases. The CDR3 is 18 residues long. V dropped 2 bases and J dropped 2; count of bases not matched to a gene: 7. Germline CDR1 is MGHRA and CDR2 is YSYEKL. The CDR3 nucleotides are TGCGCCAGCAGCCAACGGCAAACTAGCGGGGGTAACACCGGGGAGCTGTTTTTT. This gives the protein CASSQRQTSGGNTGELFF.